These 25 T cell receptor beta chains came from one sample sequenced in a study of CXCR3-negative and CXCR3-positive naive CD8 T cells. The TRB cDNA libraries were prepared by 5' RACE with UMI labels. No DNA is given; TCRdb re-called the 5' RACE reads and lists each CDR3 protein once. The table for this sample gives 70,000 to 95,000 distinct CDR3 sequences. The sample consisted of naive CXCR3- CD8+ T cells from blood. Described subset: CD45RO-CCR7+CD27+CD95- naive CD8+ T cells lacking CXCR3 (TNR3-). These receptors all come from a human donor in good health. Some clones in this sample may be carry-over from other donors' samples.

This sequence joins TRBV29-1 and TRBJ1-2. This CDR3 is built from 14 residues. The germline V gene encodes CDR1 SQVTM and CDR2 ANQGSEA. CDR3 protein: CSVEDLGPNYGYTF.

V gene TRBV5-1 combines with J gene TRBJ2-7; TCRdb lists TRBD1, though no DNA is available to test this call. The CDR3 has 13 residues. CDR1 and CDR2 from the germline V gene are SGHRS and YFSETQ. This CDR3 reads CASSYRAFDEQYF. The variable domain in full, with the rest retrieved from reference TRBV5-1 and TRBJ2-7, is KAGVTQTPRYLIKTRGQQVTLSCSPISGHRSVSWYQQTPGQGLQFLFEYFSETQRNKGNFPGRFSGRQFSNSRSEMNVSTLELGDSALYLCASSYRAFDEQYFGPGTRLTVT.

CDR3 amino acids: CASSSSSPLHF. J is TRBJ1-6 and V is TRBV7-6. The V gene's germline CDR1 is SGHVS and CDR2 FNYEAQ. CDR3 size: 11 residues. Supplemented by reference TRBV7-6 and TRBJ1-6, the full variable domain reads GAGVSQSPRYKVTKRGQDVALRCDPISGHVSLYWYRQALGQGPEFLTYFNYEAQQDKSGLPNDRFSAERPEGSISTLTIQRTEQRDSAMYRCASSSSSPLHFGNGTRLTVT.

The rearrangement uses TRBV29-1 and TRBJ2-7. Germline V gene sequence: CDR1 SQVTM, CDR2 ANQGSEA. This CDR3 has 11 amino acids. The CDR3 protein is CSVEVQYEQYF.

The rearrangement links TRBV2 to TRBJ2-7; TCRdb selects TRBD1, and the lack of DNA leaves this call unchecked. CDR1 is SNHLY and CDR2 is FYNNEI in the germline V gene. CDR3 length: 14 residues. The CDR3 region is CASSEAGTHYEQYF.

The chain has TRBV3-1 and TRBJ2-7; absent DNA, TCRdb's TRBD1 call cannot be checked. The length of the CDR3 is 12 residues. Germline assignment: CDR1 LGHDT and CDR2 YNNKEL (reference sequence). The CDR3: CASSQLRGEQYF.

This chain connects TRBV28 to TRBJ2-3; with no DNA, the TCRdb D assignment of TRBD2 cannot be verified. Germline values: CDR1 MDHEN, CDR2 SYDVKM. The CDR3 totals 16 residues. The CDR3 sequence: CASTPRAGGPADTQYF. The full variable domain, in which reference TRBV28 and TRBJ2-3 provide the parts outside the CDR3, is DVKVTQSSRYLVKRTGEKVFLECVQDMDHENMFWYRQDPGLGLRLIYFSYDVKMKEKGDIPEGYSVSREKKERFSLILESASTNQTSMYLCASTPRAGGPADTQYFGPGTRLTVL.

The chain uses TRBV18 and TRBJ2-1; lacking DNA, the TRBD1 call made by TCRdb goes unchecked. The CDR3 is 17 residues long. Germline CDR1 is KGHSH and CDR2 is LQKENI. CDR3 in amino acids: CASSPGAAHSSYNEQFF.

V gene TRBV29-1 combines with J gene TRBJ1-1; TCRdb's D call, TRBD1, is unchecked because there is no DNA. There are 12 residues in the CDR3. Germline values: CDR1 SQVTM, CDR2 ANQGSEA. This CDR3 is CSVLTANTEAFF. Full variable domain (outside the CDR3, taken from reference TRBV29-1 and TRBJ1-1): SAVISQKPSRDICQRGTSLTIQCQVDSQVTMMFWYRQQPGQSLTLIATANQGSEATYESGFVIDKFPISRPNLTFSTLTVSNMSPEDSSIYLCSVLTANTEAFFGQGTRLTVV.

The V call is TRBV5-6, the J call TRBJ1-1; TCRdb outputs TRBD1, but without DNA this stays unchecked. The CDR3 totals 12 residues. The V gene's germline CDR1 is SGHDT and CDR2 YYEEEE. CDR3 in amino acids: CASSPGPLGAFF.

The V gene is TRBV7-3, the J gene TRBJ2-3; absent DNA, TCRdb's TRBD2 call cannot be checked. CDR3 length: 18 residues. Germline CDR1 reads SGHTA; CDR2 reads FQGTGA. Here the CDR3 reads CASSLMSGSSAGTDTQYF.

The chain links TRBV19 to TRBJ2-1; the D gene TCRdb calls, TRBD1, cannot be checked with no DNA. There are 16 residues in the CDR3. CDR1 and CDR2 from the germline V gene are LNHDA and SQIVND (reference sequence). The chain's CDR3 is CASSPDVSTPNNEQFF.

The chain links TRBV30 to TRBJ2-2; TCRdb proposes TRBD1, but this gene call is untestable without DNA. The CDR3 is 14 amino acids. Germline V CDR1 and CDR2: GTSNPN, SVGIG (reference sequence). The CDR3 protein is CAWIRDLNTGELFF.

V is TRBV27 and J is TRBJ1-5. Germline values: CDR1 MNHEY, CDR2 SMNVEV (reference sequence). There are 14 residues in the CDR3. The CDR3 loop is CASSKRGYNQPQHF.

V and J are TRBV4-1 and TRBJ1-1. This CDR3 comprises 14 residues. Per the germline V gene, CDR1 is MGHRA and CDR2 is YSYEKL. CDR3 sequence reads: CASSQEKGNTEAFF.

The chain combines TRBV20-1 with TRBJ2-1. Germline V CDR1 and CDR2: DFQATT, SNEGSKA (reference sequence). The CDR3 is made up of 12 amino acids. CDR3 sequence reads: CSADALGDEQFF.

The CDR3 sequence: CRAVSYNEQFF. This chain links TRBV29-1 with TRBJ2-1. CDR3 length: 11 residues. From germline, CDR1 is SQVTM and CDR2 ANQGSEA.

This chain connects TRBV29-1 to TRBJ2-1; the D call from TCRdb, TRBD1, cannot be confirmed without DNA. CDR1 and CDR2 from the germline V gene are SQVTM and ANQGSEA. The CDR3 loop spans 12 amino acids. The CDR3 spells CSVYEEAAEQFF.

The gene calls are TRBV4-1 and TRBJ2-1. This CDR3 contains 15 residues. Germline-derived CDR1 and CDR2 are MGHRA and YSYEKL. The CDR3 sequence: CASSQDWGFYNEQFF.

V and J are TRBV7-9 and TRBJ2-7; the TCRdb call, TRBD1, lacks DNA for checking. CDR1 is SEHNR and CDR2 is FQNEAQ in the germline V gene (reference sequence). The CDR3 runs 15 residues. The CDR3 region is CASSLQTGAPYEQYF.

The rearrangement uses TRBV27 and TRBJ2-7; TCRdb gives TRBD1 as the D gene, but with no DNA this cannot be confirmed. Germline values: CDR1 MNHEY, CDR2 SMNVEV (reference sequence). The CDR3 covers 16 residues. The CDR3 is CASSLSKRGTGNEQYF.

This sequence joins TRBV7-9 and TRBJ2-7; TCRdb outputs TRBD2, but without DNA this stays unchecked. This CDR3 contains 15 residues. CDR1 is SEHNR and CDR2 is FQNEAQ in the germline V gene (reference sequence). The CDR3 reads CASSTWTSGSYEQYF.

The chain carries TRBV15 and TRBJ1-5. Germline CDR1 is LNHNV and CDR2 is YYDKDF (reference sequence). The CDR3 consists of 15 residues. The chain's CDR3 is CATSRDQYSNQPQHF.

The chain links TRBV27 to TRBJ2-7; TCRdb gives TRBD1 as the D gene, but with no DNA this cannot be confirmed. Germline V lookup: CDR1 MNHEY, CDR2 SMNVEV (reference sequence). This CDR3 is 17 amino acids long. The CDR3 sequence: CASSLSQAWGLRQEQYF.

The J gene is TRBJ1-5, the V gene TRBV6-6; TCRdb selects TRBD1, and the lack of DNA leaves this call unchecked. CDR3 length: 19 amino acids. The germline CDR1 and CDR2 sequences are MNHNY and SVGAGI (reference sequence). CDR3 sequence reads: CASRFSPEFGRNSNQPQHF.